A single sample is the source of the 24 T cell receptor beta chains below, sequenced in a study of CD8 T cells in Susac syndrome. A quantity of roughly 0.5 to 1 ug RNA underwent reverse transcription using random hexamers. TCRdb itself ran the immunoSEQ multiplex PCR reads through MiXCR, one entry per CDR3 protein. Of 250,000 to 300,000 distinct CDR3 sequences listed, 75% to 90% were seen once; the top ten hold roughly 0.2%. The sample consisted of CD8+ T cells from PBMCs. The receptor set was obtained from a human donor with multiple sclerosis.

J is TRBJ1-4 and V is TRBV20-1; D ambiguous. The CDR3 spans 16 residues. Per germline, CDR1 DFQATT and CDR2 SNEGSKA (reference sequence). Trimming took 5 bases from V and 0 from J, leaving 16 bases between them. DNA of the CDR3: TGCAGTGCTTTTATCAACCGGTTTTCAACTAATGAAAAACTGTTTTTT. Residues: CSAFINRFSTNEKLFF.

This chain joins TRBV14 and TRBJ2-1, with D unresolved. The CDR3 consists of 13 residues. Germline CDR1 reads SGHDN; CDR2 reads FVKESK. V was clipped by 1 base and J by 8 bases, with 9 bases between them. The CDR3 loop is CASSQVVSDEQFF. Written as DNA, the CDR3 is TGTGCCAGCAGCCAAGTAGTGTCAGATGAGCAGTTCTTC. Full variable domain (missing parts from reference TRBV14 and TRBJ2-1): EAGVTQFPSHSVIEKGQTVTLRCDPISGHDNLYWYRRVMGKEIKFLLHFVKESKQDESGMPNNRFLAERTGGTYSTLKVQPAELEDSGVYFCASSQVVSDEQFFGPGTRLTVL.

The chain carries TRBV14 and TRBJ1-2; TRBD1 matches at 8 bases. Germline assignment: CDR1 SGHDN and CDR2 FVKESK. The junction had 7 bases not matched to a gene; V was cut back by 3 bases and J by 7 bases. This CDR3 has 14 residues. CDR3 protein: CASSHLDRAAGYTF. The CDR3 region has the DNA TGTGCCAGCAGCCACCTGGACAGGGCGGCTGGCTACACCTTC.

V is TRBV5-4 and J is TRBJ2-1, with D maybe TRBD2 (6 bases). Germline-derived CDR1 and CDR2 are SGHNT and YYREEE (reference sequence). Trimming took off 9 bases at V and 8 bases at J, with 12 bases between the two ends. The CDR3 length is 11 residues. The CDR3 protein is CATRVADEQFF. The CDR3 bases are TGTGCCACCAGGGTAGCGGATGAGCAGTTCTTC.

The rearrangement links TRBV7-2 to TRBJ2-7, with 7 nucleotides matching TRBD1. This CDR3 contains 14 residues. CDR1 and CDR2 (germline): SGHTA, FQGNSA. V shed 5 bases, J shed 2 bases, and the junction held 6 bases outside the gene matches. Written as DNA, the CDR3 is TGTGCCAGCAGCGATCGGGACAGTACCTACGAGCAGTACTTC. This codes for CASSDRDSTYEQYF.

The V and J genes are TRBV30 and TRBJ1-1; D is undetermined. CDR3 size: 12 residues. The V end was cut by 4 bases, the J end by 1 base, with 7 bases between. Germline CDR1 and CDR2: GTSNPN and SVGIG (reference sequence). The CDR3 protein is CAWTDTNTEAFF. CDR3 nucleotide sequence: TGTGCCTGGACCGATACGAACACTGAAGCTTTCTTT.

This chain joins TRBV27 and TRBJ2-3; 9 bases are a match to TRBD2. There are 15 residues in the CDR3. The germline V gene encodes CDR1 MNHEY and CDR2 SMNVEV (reference sequence). The V segment lost 2 bases and the J segment 5 bases; nucleotides outside the gene matches: 5. CDR3 bases: TGTGCCAGCAGTTTAGCGCTAGCGGGGATAGATACGCAGTATTTT. This translates into CASSLALAGIDTQYF.

The chain has TRBV6-5 and TRBJ2-7, with D tentatively TRBD1 (5 bases). There are 15 residues in the CDR3. Germline V gives CDR1 MNHEY, CDR2 SVGAGI. With 2 bases removed from V and 3 bases from J, the gap between germline ends came to 14 bases. The CDR3 DNA is TGTGCCAGCAGTTACAATCAGGGAAGAGGCTACGAGCAGTACTTC. It codes for CASSYNQGRGYEQYF.

The chain joins TRBV6-2 or TRBV6-3 to TRBJ2-7; D remains ambiguous. The CDR3 runs 14 residues. V was trimmed by 8 bases and J by 0 bases, leaving 14 bases between them. CDR1 MNHEY and CDR2 SVGEGT come from the germline V gene. Written as DNA, the CDR3 is TGTGCCAGCGTCAAGGGTTGGGGCTCCTACGAGCAGTACTTC. Encoded protein: CASVKGWGSYEQYF.

The gene calls are TRBV19 and TRBJ1-5, with D unclear. Trimming cost V 3 bases and J 1 base, with 16 bases left between them. Germline V CDR1 and CDR2: LNHDA, SQIVND (reference sequence). The CDR3 has 17 amino acids. This CDR3 reads CASSIFGPRQSNQPQHF. DNA of the CDR3: TGTGCCAGTAGTATCTTCGGGCCTAGGCAGAGCAATCAGCCCCAGCATTTT.

The genes are TRBV30 and TRBJ2-4; D is undetermined. Trimming stripped 1 base from V and 5 bases from J, with 6 bases between. Germline V gene data show CDR1 as GTSNPN and CDR2 as SVGIG (reference sequence). CDR3 length: 12 residues. The CDR3 bases are TGTGCCTGGAGTGGGAACCAAAACATTCAGTACTTC. It specifies CAWSGNQNIQYF. Variable domain in full (rest from reference TRBV30 and TRBJ2-4): SQTIHQWPATLVQPVGSPLSLECTVEGTSNPNLYWYRQAAGRGLQLLFYSVGIGQISSEVPQNLSASRPQDRQFILSSKKLLLSDSGFYLCAWSGNQNIQYFGAGTRLSVL.

The chain joins TRBV7-8 to TRBJ2-1, with 9 positions matching TRBD2. Trimming removed 3 bases from V and 3 bases from J; junction bases left unmatched: 3. CDR1 is SGHVS, CDR2 FQNEAQ, per germline. CDR3 length: 15 residues. In nucleotides, the CDR3 is TGTGCCAGCAGCTTTAGCGGGGGCCACTACAATGAGCAGTTCTTC. This gives the protein CASSFSGGHYNEQFF. Using reference TRBV7-8 and TRBJ2-1 for the parts outside the CDR3, the full variable domain is GAGVSQSPRYKVAKRGQDVALRCDPISGHVSLFWYQQALGQGPEFLTYFQNEAQLDKSGLPSDRFFAERPEGSVSTLKIQRTQQEDSAVYLCASSFSGGHYNEQFFGPGTRLTVL.

The chain uses TRBV5-1 and TRBJ1-5; D unresolved. Trimming left V 0 bases short and J 4 bases short, with 8 bases between. Germline V gene sequence: CDR1 SGHRS, CDR2 YFSETQ. CDR3 length equals 14 residues. This CDR3 reads CASSLAGGNQPQHF. The CDR3 DNA is TGCGCCAGCAGCTTGGCAGGTGGAAATCAGCCCCAGCATTTT.

The rearrangement links TRBV7-9 to TRBJ2-7; the D gene is possibly TRBD2 (6 bases). The germline gives CDR1 SEHNR, CDR2 FQNEAQ (reference sequence). Trimming pared 0 bases from V and 7 bases from J, leaving 7 bases between. The CDR3 has 12 amino acids. CDR3 amino acids: CASSLASGEQYF. The DNA for the CDR3 is TGTGCCAGCAGCTTAGCTAGCGGAGAGCAGTACTTC.

The rearrangement links TRBV5-4 to TRBJ2-3; TRBD2 matches at 11 bases. The CDR3 runs to 16 residues. V trimming: 4 bases; J trimming: 7 bases; junction bases outside the gene matches: 11. CDR1 is SGHNT, CDR2 YYREEE, per germline (reference sequence). CDR3 in amino acids: CASSAQTSGNYYTQYF. The DNA for the CDR3 is TGTGCCAGCAGCGCGCAGACTAGCGGGAACTATTATACGCAGTATTTT.

The V and J genes are TRBV5-6 and TRBJ2-5, with TRBD2 as a possible D gene (7 bases). Germline CDR1 is SGHDT and CDR2 is YYEEEE. This CDR3 has 17 residues. V lost 4 bases and J 4 bases, leaving 23 bases between the germline ends. CDR3 sequence (DNA): TGTGCCAGCAGCCCATCGGGCGGGGGCGATCTCCGAGAGACCCAGTACTTC. Its translation: CASSPSGGGDLRETQYF.

The DNA of the CDR3 is TGTGCCACCAGCATAATACCAGGGGAGACCCAGTACTTC. Its translation is CATSIIPGETQYF. The chain employs TRBV15 and TRBJ2-5; D is possibly TRBD1 (5 bases). The V and J ends lost 4 bases and 5 bases respectively, with 11 bases between them. Germline values: CDR1 LNHNV, CDR2 YYDKDF (reference sequence). CDR3 length: 13 amino acids. The full variable domain, rest sourced from reference TRBV15 and TRBJ2-5, is DAMVIQNPRYQVTQFGKPVTLSCSQTLNHNVMYWYQQKSSQAPKLLFHYYDKDFNNEADTPDNFQSRRPNTSFCFLDIRSPGLGDTAMYLCATSIIPGETQYFGPGTRLLVL.

The V gene is TRBV2, the J gene TRBJ1-2; TRBD1 matches 10 bases. The V gene's germline CDR1 is SNHLY and CDR2 FYNNEI. V shed 8 bases and J 6 bases; nucleotides not matched to a gene: 6. The CDR3 totals 13 residues. The CDR3 sequence: CASLDRGQDGYTF. CDR3 nucleotide sequence: TGTGCCAGCCTCGACAGGGGGCAGGATGGCTACACCTTC. Full variable domain (missing parts from reference TRBV2 and TRBJ1-2): EPEVTQTPSHQVTQMGQEVILRCVPISNHLYFYWYRQILGQKVEFLVSFYNNEISEKSEIFDDQFSVERPDGSNFTLKIRSTKLEDSAMYFCASLDRGQDGYTFGSGTRLTVV.

The V and J genes are TRBV4-3 and TRBJ2-1; D might be TRBD1 (6 bases). Between the trimmed V and J ends, which lost 0 bases and 6 bases, there was a span of 9 bases. The CDR3 extends over 14 amino acids. Germline values: CDR1 LGHNA, CDR2 YSLEER. The CDR3 DNA is TGCGCCAGCAGCCAAGATCAAGGGGGCAATGAGCAGTTCTTC. It yields the protein CASSQDQGGNEQFF.

The chain joins TRBV10-3 to TRBJ2-2; TRBD1 matches at 9 bases. Per germline, CDR1 ENHRY and CDR2 SYGVKD. After removal of 10 bases from V and 4 bases from J, the junction contained 19 bases not matched to a gene. This CDR3 has 18 amino acids. Here the CDR3 reads CATNPRDREFLSTGELFF. The CDR3 DNA follows: TGTGCCACCAACCCCAGGGACAGGGAGTTTCTGAGCACCGGGGAGCTGTTTTTT.

V usage is TRBV7-9 and J usage is TRBJ1-2, with D uncertain. Germline V lookup: CDR1 SEHNR, CDR2 FQNEAQ (reference sequence). The CDR3 is 11 amino acids. V shed 5 bases and J shed 6 bases, with 7 bases lying between them. The CDR3 protein is CASSQFHGYTF. CDR3 sequence (DNA): TGTGCCAGCAGCCAATTCCATGGCTACACCTTC.

J is TRBJ2-7 and V is TRBV7-6, with 8 positions matching TRBD1. J gave up 7 bases and V 2 bases, and 10 bases lay outside the gene matches. CDR3 size: 15 residues. The V gene's germline CDR1 is SGHVS and CDR2 FNYEAQ. The CDR3 sequence: CASSLLQDRVWEQYF. CDR3 bases: TGTGCCAGCAGCTTACTTCAGGACAGGGTTTGGGAGCAGTACTTC.

The V and J genes are TRBV30 and TRBJ2-1, with TRBD2 as a possible D gene (6 bases). Trimming removed 5 bases at V and 3 bases at J, with 17 bases between. Germline CDR1 GTSNPN, CDR2 SVGIG (reference sequence). The CDR3 has 15 residues. The CDR3 reads CAWGGSSPVYNEQFF. In DNA form, the CDR3 reads TGTGCCTGGGGGGGGTCTAGCCCCGTCTACAATGAGCAGTTCTTC.

The genes are TRBV6-5 and TRBJ2-1, with D perhaps being TRBD1 or TRBD2 (5 bases each). The CDR3 is 14 residues long. V lost 0 bases and J 6 bases, leaving 9 bases between the germline ends. CDR1 MNHEY and CDR2 SVGAGI come from the germline V gene. The DNA of the CDR3 is TGTGCCAGCAGTTACTCGGGACGGGGCAATGAGCAGTTCTTC. Protein: CASSYSGRGNEQFF.